The source of this T cell receptor beta chain is a study of T cell responses to AZD1222 COVID-19 vaccine. Profiled with immunoSEQ multiplex PCR; TCRdb holds only in-frame clones, not every one. The data show around 130,000 clones, around 90% seen once. The V segment lost 3 bases and the J segment 8 bases; nucleotides outside the gene matches: 16. Germline lookup yields CDR1 KGHSH and CDR2 LQKENI. The CDR3 contains 19 residues. The V call is TRBV18, the J call TRBJ2-1; 13 bases align to TRBD2. The source material was peripheral blood, sampled 28 days after the second dose of the MenACWY control vaccine. This TCR came from an adult who received the MenACWY meningococcal vaccine as a control. CDR3 sequence reads: CASSPKILAGGPVQDEQFF. CDR3 DNA: TGTGCCAGCTCACCGAAAATACTAGCGGGAGGGCCAGTCCAGGATGAGCAGTTCTTC.